The 17 T cell receptor beta chains in this list originate from one sample, sequenced in a study of long-term antiretroviral therapy in people with HIV. The authors ran the immunoSEQ assay, v3.0, at survey level. Data came from immunoSEQ multiplex PCR; TCRdb stores just in-frame clones and leaves some out. Among over 30,000 clones, around 97% were seen once, and the ten largest hold about 1.9%. Sequenced material: unsorted PBMCs, taken 7.6 years after starting antiretroviral therapy. All receptors come from a man younger than 40 with HIV.

V gene TRBV4-3 combines with J gene TRBJ1-5; no firm D call. CDR3 length: 13 amino acids. Germline CDR1 LGHNA, CDR2 YSLEER. The V and J ends lost 4 bases and 2 bases respectively, with 6 bases between them. The DNA of the CDR3 is TGCGCCAGCAGCCGTTTACGCAATCAGCCCCAGCATTTT. Translated: CASSRLRNQPQHF.

This rearrangement joins TRBV6-1 to TRBJ2-5; D is possibly TRBD2 (6 bases). The germline V gene has CDR1 MNHNS and CDR2 SASEGT. The CDR3 loop spans 15 amino acids. The ends were cut back, 0 bases at V and 2 bases at J, with 10 bases in the middle. Here the CDR3 reads CASSEAGGVQETQYF. The DNA for the CDR3 is TGTGCCAGCAGTGAAGCGGGCGGGGTTCAAGAGACCCAGTACTTC.

This chain links TRBV6-5 with TRBJ1-4; 7 positions agree with TRBD1. In germline, CDR1 is MNHEY, CDR2 SVGAGI. J gave up 0 bases and V 5 bases, and 3 bases lay outside the gene matches. The CDR3 consists of 15 residues. CDR3 loop: CASSTQGATNEKLFF. CDR3 nucleotides: TGTGCCAGCAGTACCCAGGGGGCAACTAATGAAAAACTGTTTTTT.

This sequence joins TRBV7-9 and TRBJ2-7, with TRBD2 matching over 10 bases. The V gene end was trimmed by 3 bases and the J gene end by 2 bases; junction bases not matched to a gene: 13. Germline V gene data show CDR1 as SEHNR and CDR2 as FQNEAQ (reference sequence). This CDR3 spans 18 amino acids. CDR3 sequence: CASSFWTASGGLTYEQYF. CDR3 DNA: TGTGCCAGCAGCTTTTGGACGGCTAGCGGGGGCCTAACCTACGAGCAGTACTTC.

The rearrangement uses TRBV28 and TRBJ2-7, with 7 positions matching TRBD1. The germline V gene encodes CDR1 MDHEN and CDR2 SYDVKM. CDR3 size: 18 residues. Unmatched junction bases numbered 15, after V lost 2 bases and J lost 2 bases. The CDR3 DNA follows: TGTGCCAGCAGTTTAGCCGTAACGGTAGGACAGGACCCCTACGAGCAGTACTTC. As protein: CASSLAVTVGQDPYEQYF.

This chain connects TRBV4-3 to TRBJ2-1, with no clear D. There are 12 residues in the CDR3. Trimming shortened V by 2 bases and J by 6 bases, and 5 bases separated the two germline ends. Germline assignment: CDR1 LGHNA and CDR2 YSLEER. The CDR3 nucleotides are TGCGCCAGCAGCCAATTCGGCAATGAGCAGTTCTTC. Protein: CASSQFGNEQFF.

The chain has TRBV6-5 and TRBJ2-7; D ambiguous. The CDR3 extends over 13 amino acids. The V gene's germline CDR1 is MNHEY and CDR2 SVGAGI. V was cut by 2 bases and J by 3 bases, with 8 bases left in between. The CDR3 region is CASSYDRHYEQYF. CDR3 DNA: TGTGCCAGCAGTTACGATAGGCACTACGAGCAGTACTTC.

Turning to this clone: One end of the junction fails to match germline, which may point to a read error. The chain joins TRBV4-3 to TRBJ2-1; 7 bases line up with TRBD2. CDR3 size: 20 residues. The V gene's germline CDR1 is LGHNA and CDR2 YSLEER. CDR3: CASSSQRATGGGLRYNEHFF. Written as DNA, the CDR3 is TGCGCCAGCAGCTCCCAACGGGCGACGGGGGGAGGGTTAAGGTACAATGAGCATTTCTTC.

This clone appeared a single time. V gene TRBV7-3 combines with J gene TRBJ2-3; D perhaps matches TRBD1 (5 bases). V lost 1 base and J lost 2, with 16 bases in between. Germline V gene lookup returns CDR1 SGHTA and CDR2 FQGTGA. The CDR3 sequence is 17 residues long. The CDR3 sequence is CASSLRPQGTFTDTQYF. CDR3 nucleotide sequence: TGTGCCAGCAGCTTAAGGCCTCAGGGTACCTTCACAGATACGCAGTATTTT.

The gene calls are TRBV20-1 and TRBJ1-2; a weak D match, TRBD1 (5 bases). The V and J ends lost 7 bases and 8 bases respectively, with 14 bases between them. Per the germline V gene, CDR1 is DFQATT and CDR2 is SNEGSKA (reference sequence). The CDR3 consists of 11 residues. The CDR3 loop reads CSVLGVMGYTF. DNA for the CDR3: TGCAGTGTTTTAGGGGTAATGGGCTACACCTTC.

The chain links TRBV7-6 to TRBJ2-6; possibly TRBD1 or TRBD2 for D (5 bases each). Germline values: CDR1 SGHVS, CDR2 FNYEAQ. This CDR3 has 18 amino acids. Deletions cut 2 bases from V and 1 base from J, with 15 bases between. CDR3 nucleotides: TGTGCCAGCAGCTTACCCGGGACCGCGGATTCTGGGGCCAACGTCCTGACTTTC. Translated, it gives CASSLPGTADSGANVLTF.

V gene TRBV9 combines with J gene TRBJ1-4; 7 bases align to TRBD1. The CDR3 totals 14 residues. From germline, CDR1 is SGDLS and CDR2 YYNGEE. Trimming at V came to 4 bases and at J to 8 bases, leaving 8 bases not matched to a gene. The CDR3 DNA sequence: TGTGCCAGCAGCACTCGACAGGGAGGAGAAAAACTGTTTTTT. It yields the protein CASSTRQGGEKLFF.

The genes are TRBV4-1 and TRBJ2-3; D gene uncertain. Germline CDR1 is MGHRA and CDR2 is YSYEKL. The V end was cut by 10 bases, the J end by 1 base, with 9 bases between. There are 12 residues in the CDR3. The CDR3 nucleotides are TGCGCCAACCTGGTACGCACAGATACGCAGTATTTT. This encodes CANLVRTDTQYF.

The rearrangement links TRBV13 to TRBJ1-4; perhaps TRBD1 as D (5 bases). This CDR3 spans 13 amino acids. V dropped 5 bases and J dropped 8 bases, with 12 bases sitting between them. In germline, CDR1 is PRHDT, CDR2 FYEKMQ (reference sequence). The CDR3 bases are TGTGCCAGCAGCCAGAGGGACGGCGAAAAACTGTTTTTT. Translation: CASSQRDGEKLFF.

The chain is built from TRBV9 and TRBJ2-5, with 8 nucleotides matching TRBD1. CDR1 and CDR2 from the germline V gene are SGDLS and YYNGEE. The CDR3 consists of 18 residues. V shed 2 bases, J shed 3 bases, and the junction held 15 bases outside the gene matches. The CDR3, as DNA: TGTGCCAGCAGCGTCACTATTCCGGGACAGGATTTTGAAGAGACCCAGTACTTC. Its protein product is CASSVTIPGQDFEETQYF.

The CDR3 DNA follows: TGTGCCAGCAGTCCAGGACTGGATGGGCAGTTCTTC. The encoded protein is CASSPGLDGQFF. V and J are TRBV6-1 and TRBJ2-1, with a possible D match to TRBD2 (5 bases). Trimming took 5 bases from V and 12 from J, leaving 14 bases between them. This CDR3 comprises 12 residues. Germline loops: CDR1 MNHNS, CDR2 SASEGT.

The V and J genes are TRBV6-5 and TRBJ2-2; possibly TRBD1 for D (5 bases). The CDR3 loop spans 13 amino acids. CDR1 MNHEY and CDR2 SVGAGI come from the germline V gene. V was clipped by 6 bases and J by 7 bases, with 12 bases between them. CDR3 nucleotide sequence: TGTGCCAGCAGGTGGGGCGCCGGCGGGGAGCTGTTTTTT. Residues: CASRWGAGGELFF.